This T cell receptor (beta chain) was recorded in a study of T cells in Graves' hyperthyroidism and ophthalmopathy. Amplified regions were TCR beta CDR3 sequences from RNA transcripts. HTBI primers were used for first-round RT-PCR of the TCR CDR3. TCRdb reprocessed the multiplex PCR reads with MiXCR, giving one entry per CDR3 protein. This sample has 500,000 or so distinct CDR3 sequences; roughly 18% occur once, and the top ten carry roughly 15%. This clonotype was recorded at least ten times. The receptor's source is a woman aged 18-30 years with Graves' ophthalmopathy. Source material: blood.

CDR3 protein: CASTGTLGGQPQHF. In DNA form, the CDR3 reads TGTGCCAGCACCGGGACCTTGGGAGGTCAGCCCCAGCATTTT. The rearrangement uses TRBV2 and TRBJ1-5, with D possibly being TRBD1 (5 bases). This CDR3 has 14 amino acids. CDR1 SNHLY and CDR2 FYNNEI come from the germline V gene. Trimming stripped 7 bases from V and 6 bases from J, with 16 bases between.